This record covers a single T cell receptor beta chain. Its antigen is not known. The CDR3 has 15 amino acids. Trimming removed 7 bases from V and 1 base from J, with 16 bases in between. Germline V CDR1 and CDR2: ENHRY, SYGVKD. The PCR contained 60 Vbeta and 13 Jbeta primers. Per the study methods: Approximately 83 million unique TCR beta chains, 9.5 million to 14 million shared, were counted in a later analysis. The data were produced by immunoSEQ multiplex PCR, yet TCRdb's version contains in-frame clones alone and is incomplete. V, J and clone size derive from that table, while D and trimming were established from the DNA sequence. The sample carries 40,000 to 55,000 clones, over 55% recorded once. The sample originates from a study of cytomegalovirus exposure and HLA in healthy donors. Study-wide results and caveats: There were 160 or so TCR beta chains listed as cytomegalovirus-associated. The classifier reportedly diagnosed cytomegalovirus status with high specificity and sensitivity. Presence/absence analyses took donor sequencing depth as roughly uniform.

The chain is built from TRBV10-3 and TRBJ2-5; TRBD1 might be the D (6 bases). The sample comprised PBMCs. This clonotype was sampled from a man aged 55 to 69 in good health and CMV-seropositive. Written as DNA, the CDR3 is TGTGCCATCATGGGTCGGCAGGGGCCCCAAGAGACCCAGTACTTC. Translated: CAIMGRQGPQETQYF.